This T cell receptor beta chain was profiled in a study of blood T cell repertoires in COVID-19. About the research overall: Acute and convalescent COVID-19 specimens originated in the United States, Italy and Spain. PBMCs, B-cell-depleted T cells, or T cells were the source of the cDNA or gDNA that made up the material.

In the study's own analysis: Amplification with reference gene primers provided the estimates of nucleated cell counts. Some clones are missing from TCRdb's copy, which holds only in-frame ones; the method was immunoSEQ multiplex PCR. Clone size and V and J calls were adopted from that table, with D and trimming inferred from the DNA. This sample has fewer than 70,000 clones, with 80% to 90% found just once. Input material: peripheral blood. This sequence originates from a man in his fifties or sixties with active COVID-19.

CDR3 nucleotides: TGTGCCAGCAGCCGCGACAGGAACACTGAAGCTTTCTTT. Encoded protein: CASSRDRNTEAFF. The V call is TRBV5-6, the J call TRBJ1-1; D might be TRBD1 (5 bases). The CDR3 runs 13 residues. From germline, CDR1 is SGHDT and CDR2 YYEEEE. Trimming removed 4 bases at V and 1 base at J, with 8 bases between.